This T cell receptor beta chain originates from a study of Graves' ophthalmopathy and Graves' hyperthyroidism. Hyperthyroidism patients, all newly diagnosed, had under 2 months' duration and ages of 18 to 65. PBMCs had their origin in fresh peripheral blood (approximately 10 ml). There are many counts of this clonotype. Amplification of TCR beta CDR3 regions used RNA transcripts. An initial RT-PCR round employing HTBI primers preceded a second-round multiplex PCR. TCRdb independently ran MiXCR on the multiplex PCR reads; one entry per CDR3 protein. The sample consists of about 370,000 distinct CDR3 sequences, about 15% of them appearing once. Germline assignment: CDR1 MDHEN and CDR2 SYDVKM. The germline V and J ends were trimmed by 10 bases and 1 base, with 9 bases remaining between them. This CDR3 spans 12 amino acids.

Sequenced sample: peripheral blood. This clonotype was obtained from an adult woman with stable Graves' hyperthyroidism. The chain employs TRBV28 and TRBJ2-3; D not resolved. CDR3 sequence reads: CATGDRTDTQYF. CDR3 bases: TGTGCCACAGGAGATCGCACAGATACGCAGTATTTT.